Listed below are T cell receptor beta chains from one sample, sequenced in a study of post-analysis software for immune sequencing data. MiXCR was run by TCRdb on the PCR reads, yielding one entry per CDR3 protein. The sample consists of hundreds of thousands of distinct CDR3 sequences, 44% of them appearing once. The sequenced sample consisted of blood. These receptors originate from a girl aged 5 to 17 with multiple sclerosis. CDR3s include the opening cysteine and the closing phenylalanine or tryptophan. A D gene is named only where the DNA matches it firmly. Expanded clones get a size class; other rows say once, few or many, or leave the size out.

j_call d_call clone_size cdr3_length v_call cdr3_nt cdr3_aa
TRBJ2-7 - - 13 TRBV6-2/TRBV6-3 TGTGCCAGCAGGCCCACAGGGCCCTACGAGCAGTACTTC CASRPTGPYEQYF
TRBJ2-3 - few 17 TRBV11-2 TGTGCCAGCAGCCGACCACAGAGGGGAGCTAGCACAGATACGCAGTATTTT CASSRPQRGASTDTQYF
TRBJ1-1 - - 13 TRBV5-1 TGCGCCAGCAGCGGGGACGAGGGGACTGAAGCTTTCTTT CASSGDEGTEAFF
TRBJ2-1 - - 13 TRBV27 TGTGCCAGCAGTTTTAGTCTAGGCCCCGAGCAGTTCTTC CASSFSLGPEQFF
TRBJ2-5 TRBD2 - 13 TRBV6-2/TRBV6-3 TGTGCCAGCAGTTTGGGACTAGCGAGACAGCAGTACTTC CASSLGLARQQYF
TRBJ2-7 TRBD1 many 12 TRBV7-8 TGTGCCAGCAGCAAAGACAGGGGCGAGCAGTACTTC CASSKDRGEQYF
TRBJ2-5 - - 15 TRBV5-1 TGCGCCAGCAGCTTGCGTGGTGGCGCGATTGAGACCCAGTACTTC CASSLRGGAIETQYF
TRBJ2-1 TRBD2 few 15 TRBV29-1 TGCAGCGTTAATGGACTAGCGGGAGTAAGTGATGAGCAGTTCTTC CSVNGLAGVSDEQFF
TRBJ1-3 TRBD1 - 13 TRBV5-1 TGCGCCAGCAGCGAGGGGACAGCGAACACCATATATTTT CASSEGTANTIYF
TRBJ2-1 - - 14 TRBV5-6 TGTGGCAGCAGCCCCCTCGGGGCCTACAATGAGCAGTTCTTC CGSSPLGAYNEQFF
TRBJ2-4 TRBD1 - 15 TRBV29-1 TGCAGCGCCGGGGACAGATCGTCAGCCAAAAACATTCAGTACTTC CSAGDRSSAKNIQYF
TRBJ1-4 TRBD1 few 16 TRBV6-5 TGTGCCAGCAGATCCCGGACAGGGCCCCTTAATGAAAAACTGTTTTTT CASRSRTGPLNEKLFF
TRBJ2-7 TRBD1 few 15 TRBV4-1 TGCGCCAGCAGCGTGGCTCAGGGGGCTACCTACGAGCAGTACTTC CASSVAQGATYEQYF
TRBJ2-7 - - 15 TRBV5-6 TGTGCCAGCAGCTTGGCGGGGCAGGCCCACTACGGGCAGTACTTC CASSLAGQAHYGQYF
TRBJ2-5 - - 14 TRBV4-1 TGCGCCAGCAGCCTGGGACGGGGGTTAGAGACCCAGTACTTC CASSLGRGLETQYF
TRBJ2-5 TRBD2 - 16 TRBV5-1 TGCGCCAGCAGCTTGGGTCCAGCGGGAGGGCAAGAGACCCAGTACTTC CASSLGPAGGQETQYF
TRBJ1-4 TRBD1 once 16 TRBV11-2 TGTGCCAGCAGCTCGCCCGGACAGGGGGCAGAAGAAAAACTGTTTTTT CASSSPGQGAEEKLFF
TRBJ1-2 - few 14 TRBV12-3/TRBV12-4 TGTGCCAGCAGTTACCTAACGGGGTCAGGTGGCTACACCTTC CASSYLTGSGGYTF
TRBJ2-5 TRBD1 - 15 TRBV12-3/TRBV12-4 TGTGCCAGCAGTTTAGGGGACAGAGAACAAGAGACCCAGTACTTC CASSLGDREQETQYF
TRBJ2-3 - once 11 TRBV6-5 TGTGCCGGCGAGCAGGGGGATACGCAGTATTTT CAGEQGDTQYF